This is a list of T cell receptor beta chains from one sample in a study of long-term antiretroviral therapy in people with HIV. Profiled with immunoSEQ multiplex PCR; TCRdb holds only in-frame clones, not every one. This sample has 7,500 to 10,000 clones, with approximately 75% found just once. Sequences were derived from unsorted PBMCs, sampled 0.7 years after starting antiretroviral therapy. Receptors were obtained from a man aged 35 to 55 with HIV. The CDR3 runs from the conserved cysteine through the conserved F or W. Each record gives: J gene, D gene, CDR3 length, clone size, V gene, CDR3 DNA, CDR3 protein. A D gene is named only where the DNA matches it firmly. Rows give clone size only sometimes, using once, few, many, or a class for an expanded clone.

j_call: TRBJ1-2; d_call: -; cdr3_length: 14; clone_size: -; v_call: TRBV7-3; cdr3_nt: TGTGCCAGCAGCGATGGCGGGGACATAGAAGGCTACACCTTC; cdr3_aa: CASSDGGDIEGYTF
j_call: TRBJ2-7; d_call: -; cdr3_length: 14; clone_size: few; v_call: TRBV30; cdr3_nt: TGTGCCTGGAGTAGGGGCAAAGCAGGGAGCGAGCAGTACTTC; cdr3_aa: CAWSRGKAGSEQYF
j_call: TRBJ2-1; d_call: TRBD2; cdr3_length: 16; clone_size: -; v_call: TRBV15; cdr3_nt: TGTGCCACCAGTCCAGGAGCGGGAGGGGACTACAATGAGCAGTTCTTC; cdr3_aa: CATSPGAGGDYNEQFF
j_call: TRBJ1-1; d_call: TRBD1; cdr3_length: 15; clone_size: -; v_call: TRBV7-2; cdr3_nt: TGTGCCAGCAGCTTAGACAGGGGTAGGAACACTGAAGCTTTCTTT; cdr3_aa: CASSLDRGRNTEAFF
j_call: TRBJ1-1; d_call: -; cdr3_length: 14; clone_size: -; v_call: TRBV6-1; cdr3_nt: TGTGCCAGCACTCCAGAACCGGAGGGAACTGAAGCTTTCTTT; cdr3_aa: CASTPEPEGTEAFF
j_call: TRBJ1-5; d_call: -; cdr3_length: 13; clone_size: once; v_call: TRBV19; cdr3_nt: TGTGCCAGTAGTCCTTGGGGGTTTCAGCCCCAGCATTTT; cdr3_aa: CASSPWGFQPQHF
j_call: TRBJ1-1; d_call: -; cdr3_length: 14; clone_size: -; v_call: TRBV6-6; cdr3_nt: TGTGCCAGCAGTCTGAGGGGGAGCGACACTGAAGCTTTCTTT; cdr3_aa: CASSLRGSDTEAFF
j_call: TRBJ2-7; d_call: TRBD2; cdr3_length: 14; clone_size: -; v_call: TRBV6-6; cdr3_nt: TGTGCCAGCAGTGGACTAGCGATTACCTACGAGCAGTACTTC; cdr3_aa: CASSGLAITYEQYF
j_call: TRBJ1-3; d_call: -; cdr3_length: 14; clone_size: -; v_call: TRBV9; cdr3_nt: TGTGCCAGCAGCCAAACAGGGATTGGAAACACCATATATTTT; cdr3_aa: CASSQTGIGNTIYF
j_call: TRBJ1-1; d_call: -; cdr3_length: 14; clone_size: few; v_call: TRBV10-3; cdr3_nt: TGTGCCATCAGTGCCCAGGCCCCGAGGGCTGAAGCTTTCTTT; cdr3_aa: CAISAQAPRAEAFF